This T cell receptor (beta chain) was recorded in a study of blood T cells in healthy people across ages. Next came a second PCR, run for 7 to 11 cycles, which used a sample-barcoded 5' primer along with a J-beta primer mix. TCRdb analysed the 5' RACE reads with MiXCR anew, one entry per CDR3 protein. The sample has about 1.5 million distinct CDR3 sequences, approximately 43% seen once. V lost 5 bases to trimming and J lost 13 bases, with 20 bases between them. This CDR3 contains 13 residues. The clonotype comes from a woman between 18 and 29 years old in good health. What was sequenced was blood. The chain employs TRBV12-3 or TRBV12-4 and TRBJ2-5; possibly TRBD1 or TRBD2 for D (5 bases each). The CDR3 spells CASSVNSGTLRYF. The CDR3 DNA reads TGTGCCAGCAGTGTAAACTCCGGGACCCTGAGGTACTTC.